This entry lists 11 T cell receptor beta chains sequenced from one sample in a study of blood T cell repertoires in COVID-19. Assay: immunoSEQ multiplex PCR; the TCRdb copy retains only in-frame clones and omits some. The sample contains over 30,000 clones, approximately 81% of which appear only once. The source material was peripheral blood. These receptors came from a man older than 75 with active or convalescent COVID-19.

The V gene is TRBV5-6, the J gene TRBJ2-1, with D uncertain. V was shortened by 1 base and J by 6 bases, with 8 bases between the two germline ends. Per the germline V gene, CDR1 is SGHDT and CDR2 is YYEEEE. The CDR3 loop spans 13 amino acids. The CDR3 here is CASSLRDINEQFF. As DNA, the CDR3 is TGTGCCAGCAGCTTGAGAGATATCAATGAGCAGTTCTTC.

V usage is TRBV19 and J usage is TRBJ2-5; TRBD1 might be the D (6 bases). Germline V CDR1 and CDR2: LNHDA, SQIVND (reference sequence). The CDR3 has 14 residues. Trimming removed 6 bases from V and 3 bases from J, with 14 bases in between. The CDR3 coding sequence is TGTGCCAGTAGCAATCAGGGGCCTAAAGAGACCCAGTACTTC. Amino acid sequence: CASSNQGPKETQYF.

V is TRBV29-1 and J is TRBJ1-2, with D possibly TRBD1 on 6 matching bases. The germline V gene has CDR1 SQVTM and CDR2 ANQGSEA. Trimming shortened V by 2 bases and J by 3 bases, and 7 bases separated the two germline ends. This CDR3 comprises 12 residues. The CDR3 is CSVEQGYYGYTF. Written as DNA, the CDR3 is TGCAGCGTTGAACAGGGGTACTATGGCTACACCTTC. Full variable domain (missing parts from reference TRBV29-1 and TRBJ1-2): SAVISQKPSRDICQRGTSLTIQCQVDSQVTMMFWYRQQPGQSLTLIATANQGSEATYESGFVIDKFPISRPNLTFSTLTVSNMSPEDSSIYLCSVEQGYYGYTFGSGTRLTVV.

V and J are TRBV9 and TRBJ1-1; D might be TRBD1 (6 bases). V dropped 2 bases and J dropped 1 base, with 15 bases sitting between them. Germline lookup yields CDR1 SGDLS and CDR2 YYNGEE. CDR3 length: 16 amino acids. Written as DNA, the CDR3 is TGTGCCAGCAGCGTCGATTGGGACATAAGGAACACTGAAGCTTTCTTT. Translated, it gives CASSVDWDIRNTEAFF.

The chain uses TRBV6-6 and TRBJ1-2, with a tentative D call TRBD1 (6 bases). The CDR3 contains 13 residues. Trimming shortened V by 8 bases and J by 8 bases, and 18 bases separated the two germline ends. Germline assignment: CDR1 MNHNY and CDR2 SVGAGI (reference sequence). CDR3 sequence (DNA): TGTGCCAGCGCCCTGCGGGGGGCTAACGGCTACACCTTC. This sequence encodes CASALRGANGYTF.

This clone was seen a handful of times. The chain couples TRBV6-5 to TRBJ1-1; tentative D call: TRBD1 (5 bases). The CDR3 has 12 residues. The V end lost 0 bases, the J end lost 11 bases, and 10 bases lay between the germline ends. CDR1 is MNHEY, CDR2 SVGAGI, per germline. Written as DNA, the CDR3 is TGTGCCAGCAGTTACTCCAGGGAGGAGGCTTTCTTT. Translation: CASSYSREEAFF.

This clone was detected only once. The chain joins TRBV12-3 or TRBV12-4 to TRBJ1-1; the D is unclear. The CDR3 contains 12 residues. V shed 7 bases and J shed 6 bases, with 12 bases lying between them. CDR3 amino acids: CASTNNSPEAFF. DNA of the CDR3: TGTGCCAGCACGAACAACAGTCCTGAAGCTTTCTTT.

The genes are TRBV19 and TRBJ1-2; weak D call: TRBD1 (6 bases). This CDR3 is 12 amino acids long. Trimming took 5 bases from V and 8 from J, leaving 12 bases between them. Per germline, CDR1 LNHDA and CDR2 SQIVND (reference sequence). The chain's CDR3 is CASSHREGGYTF. The CDR3 DNA reads TGTGCCAGTAGTCACAGGGAAGGCGGCTACACCTTC.

The rearrangement links TRBV7-6 to TRBJ2-5, with D maybe TRBD1 (6 bases). This CDR3 spans 13 amino acids. CDR1 SGHVS and CDR2 FNYEAQ come from the germline V gene. The V end was cut by 4 bases, the J end by 1 base, with 7 bases between. CDR3 protein: CASSWTVQETQYF. The CDR3 nucleotides are TGTGCCAGCAGCTGGACAGTCCAAGAGACCCAGTACTTC.

The J gene is TRBJ1-2, the V gene TRBV3-1 (or the pseudogene TRBV3-2); D is ambiguous. The CDR3 extends over 13 amino acids. Trimming removed 0 bases from V and 4 bases from J, with 6 bases in between. The V gene's germline CDR1 is LGHDT and CDR2 YNNKEL (reference sequence). CDR3 nucleotides: TGTGCCAGCAGCCAAGAGAGGCTCTATGGCTACACCTTC. The encoded protein is CASSQERLYGYTF.

The chain uses TRBV15 and TRBJ1-4; D gene uncertain. The germline gives CDR1 LNHNV, CDR2 YYDKDF (reference sequence). The V end lost 0 bases, the J end lost 4 bases, and 9 bases lay between the germline ends. The CDR3 totals 15 residues. The CDR3 DNA reads TGTGCCACCAGCAGAGATTTACGGAGTAATGAAAAACTGTTTTTT. Translating gives CATSRDLRSNEKLFF.